This T cell receptor (beta chain) was documented in a study of regulatory T cells in long-lasting Graves disease. This clonotype was counted many times. The TCR beta library used iRepertoire HTBI primers with Arm-PCR amplification of CDR3. TCRdb reprocessed the multiplex PCR reads with MiXCR, giving one entry per CDR3 protein. The table lists about 470,000 distinct CDR3 sequences, roughly a fifth of them singletons. Germline lookup yields CDR1 MDHEN and CDR2 SYDVKM. Trimming removed 3 bases at V and 0 bases at J, with 21 bases between. This CDR3 is built from 19 residues. This sample's time point: persistent/refractory GD, antithyroid drugs over 5 years with positive TRAb. Generation of the TCR library employed RNA extracted from PBMCs. EDTA tubes held approximately 9 milliliters of peripheral blood from each patient.

The sequence came from a female donor with Graves disease. The sample in question was peripheral blood mononuclear cells (PBMCs), obtained when the disease was refractory, from a patient treated with antithyroid drugs. The chain has TRBV28 and TRBJ1-3; a possible D gene is TRBD1 (5 bases). For the CDR3, the DNA is TGTGCCAGCAGTTTCGGGGCGACCTTACTCGGATCCTCTGGAAACACCATATATTTT. This codes for CASSFGATLLGSSGNTIYF.